Listed below are T cell receptor beta chains from one sample, sequenced in a study of blood T cell repertoires in COVID-19. TCRdb's table, derived via immunoSEQ multiplex PCR, lists solely in-frame clones and lacks some. Of about 120,000 clones in the sample, about 80% were seen once. The sequenced material came from peripheral blood. The source is a human donor in a cohort sampled during active COVID-19. Both conserved end residues are part of each CDR3. Fields, in order: clone size, V gene, D gene, J gene, CDR3 protein, CDR3 DNA. A D gene is named only where the DNA matches it firmly. Clone size is not always given. Where it is, it says once, few, many or a class for expanded clones.

>NA|TRBV6-4|NA|TRBJ1-5
CASCLGAPCQPQHF
TGTGCCAGCTGTCTAGGGGCGCCATGTCAGCCCCAGCATTTT
>NA|TRBV11-3|TRBD1|TRBJ2-3
CASSLGGQGVSDTQYF
TGTGCCAGCAGCCTAGGGGGACAGGGGGTTTCAGATACGCAGTATTTT
>NA|TRBV5-1|NA|TRBJ2-3
CASSLVQGSTDTQYF
TGCGCCAGCAGCTTGGTACAGGGTAGCACAGATACGCAGTATTTT
>NA|TRBV11-3|TRBD2|TRBJ2-1
CASSFSSGRDNEQFF
TGTGCCAGCAGCTTTTCTAGCGGGAGGGACAATGAGCAGTTCTTC
>few|TRBV2|TRBD1|TRBJ2-5
CASTPPGQAGAQYF
TGTGCCAGCACTCCCCCGGGACAGGCTGGGGCCCAGTACTTC
>NA|TRBV28|NA|TRBJ1-5
CASSLSPRGGSLGQPQHF
TGTGCCAGCAGTTTATCCCCCCGGGGGGGGAGTTTGGGTCAGCCCCAGCATTTT
>NA|TRBV6-5|NA|TRBJ2-7
CASSYESSSYEQYF
TGTGCCAGCAGTTACGAGTCTAGCTCCTACGAGCAGTACTTC
>NA|TRBV28|TRBD2|TRBJ2-5
CASSSTSGGARETQYF
TGTGCCAGCAGTTCCACTAGCGGGGGGGCGAGGGAGACCCAGTACTTC
>NA|TRBV6-5|NA|TRBJ1-3
CASSFERSGNTIYF
TGTGCCAGCAGCTTTGAGCGCTCTGGAAACACCATATATTTT
>NA|TRBV7-2|TRBD1|TRBJ1-2
CASSSRDRSGYTF
TGTGCCAGCAGCTCGCGGGACAGGAGTGGCTACACCTTC
>NA|TRBV7-8|TRBD2|TRBJ2-2
CASSLASSGGTNTGELFF
TGTGCCAGCAGCTTAGCCTCTAGCGGGGGGACGAACACCGGGGAGCTGTTTTTT
>once|TRBV18|TRBD1|TRBJ1-6
CASSPTGSSYNSPLHF
TGTGCCAGCTCACCGACAGGGAGCTCCTATAATTCACCCCTCCACTTT
>NA|TRBV28|NA|TRBJ1-2
CASGSNYGYTF
TGTGCCAGCGGCAGTAACTATGGCTACACCTTC
>few|TRBV24-1|NA|TRBJ1-5
CATSDSRQGPLAQPQHF
TGTGCCACCAGTGATTCCCGGCAGGGCCCCTTGGCTCAGCCCCAGCATTTT
>NA|TRBV7-9|TRBD1|TRBJ2-7
CASSHDRGSYEQYF
TGTGCCAGCAGCCACGACAGGGGCTCCTACGAGCAGTACTTC
>NA|TRBV20-1|NA|TRBJ2-3
CSAATTDTQYF
TGCAGTGCGGCGACTACCGATACGCAGTATTTT
>NA|TRBV18|NA|TRBJ1-5
CASSLSSGVGIGQPQHF
TGTGCCAGCTCACTATCCTCGGGGGTGGGTATTGGTCAGCCCCAGCATTTT
>NA|TRBV5-5|NA|TRBJ2-1
CASSFENLEQFF
TGTGCCAGCAGCTTTGAGAACCTTGAGCAGTTCTTC
>NA|TRBV5-6|TRBD1|TRBJ1-5
CASSSSGTGWGGNQPQHF
TGTGCCAGCAGCTCATCCGGGACAGGGTGGGGTGGCAATCAGCCCCAGCATTTT
>NA|TRBV7-2|NA|TRBJ2-1
CASSLSGGGPNEQFF
TGTGCCAGCAGCTTATCAGGAGGGGGCCCAAATGAGCAGTTCTTC
>NA|TRBV2|TRBD1|TRBJ1-3
CASSGGTGAGNTIYF
TGTGCCAGCAGTGGAGGGACAGGGGCTGGAAACACCATATATTTT
>NA|TRBV28|TRBD2|TRBJ2-3
CASPPKGLAGRNWDTQYF
TGTGCCAGCCCTCCTAAAGGACTAGCGGGGAGAAACTGGGATACGCAGTATTTT
>once|TRBV11-3|NA|TRBJ2-1
CASSLNRASYNEQFF
TGTGCCAGCAGCTTAAACAGGGCCTCCTACAATGAGCAGTTCTTC
>NA|TRBV7-2|NA|TRBJ2-7
CASSLGPAGKTYEQYF
TGTGCCAGCAGCTTAGGTCCGGCAGGGAAAACCTACGAGCAGTACTTC
>NA|TRBV10-3|TRBD1|TRBJ1-5
CAISATGGDQPQHF
TGTGCCATCAGTGCGACAGGGGGCGATCAGCCCCAGCATTTT
>NA|TRBV5-1|NA|TRBJ1-1
CASSLAPGSGYFGTEAFF
TGCGCCAGCAGCTTGGCTCCGGGATCCGGCTATTTCGGGACTGAAGCTTTCTTT
>few|TRBV19|NA|TRBJ1-1
CASSINIARAEAFF
TGTGCCAGTAGTATTAATATAGCTCGCGCTGAAGCTTTCTTT
>NA|TRBV11-2|TRBD1|TRBJ1-2
CASSLGRRGGRVSYGYTF
TGTGCCAGCAGCTTAGGGCGGAGAGGGGGCCGCGTTTCCTATGGCTACACCTTC
>many|TRBV7-9|TRBD1|TRBJ2-7
CASSHRDRNYEQYF
TGTGCCAGCAGCCACCGGGACAGGAACTACGAGCAGTACTTC
>many|TRBV7-9|NA|TRBJ2-1
CASSLDARQSNEQFF
TGTGCCAGCAGCTTAGATGCCAGGCAGAGTAATGAGCAGTTCTTC
>NA|TRBV4-2|NA|TRBJ1-1
CASSQDVSGLAEAFF
TGTGCCAGCAGCCAAGATGTTTCAGGGCTCGCTGAAGCTTTCTTT